The T cell receptor beta chain under discussion was sequenced for a study of cytomegalovirus exposure and HLA in healthy donors. Broader study findings: Among TCR sequences, most were rare, though some public TCRs appeared in many donors.

Primers for the PCR totalled 60 Vbeta and 13 Jbeta. Using immunoSEQ multiplex PCR, the repertoire was profiled, and TCRdb retains in-frame clones only, with some absent. In total, the table holds around 65,000 clones. V lost 0 bases and J 1 base, leaving 9 bases between the germline ends. Germline CDR1 SGHTA, CDR2 FQGNSA. This CDR3 has 15 amino acids. With regard to this clone: Antigen: not known.

The chain employs TRBV7-2 and TRBJ1-1; the D gene is possibly TRBD1 (6 bases). What was sequenced was PBMCs. The origin of this receptor is a boy younger than 18 in good health and CMV-seronegative. The CDR3: CASSLAGQKNTEAFF. CDR3 nucleotides: TGTGCCAGCAGCTTAGCAGGACAGAAGAACACTGAAGCTTTCTTT.